This TCR beta chain appears in the sequencing data of a study of cytomegalovirus exposure and HLA in healthy donors. The CDR3 loop spans 13 amino acids. The germline V gene has CDR1 SQVTM and CDR2 ANQGSEA. Trimming removed 7 bases from V and 1 base from J, with 11 bases in between. Use of 60 Vbeta and 13 Jbeta primers characterized the PCR. Generated by immunoSEQ multiplex PCR, the TCRdb table keeps only in-frame clones and is missing some. The sample records 100,000 to 130,000 clones, over 80% being singletons. To note about this clone: The antigen is undetermined.

Findings and limits, study-wide: Among the sequence variants, a highly shared cluster was likely an artifact of sequencing.

The chain links TRBV29-1 to TRBJ2-4; unclear D gene. Sequencing input: PBMCs. The sequence came from a young man in good health and CMV-seropositive. This chain's CDR3 is CSGLHTAKNIQYF. The CDR3 DNA reads TGCAGCGGACTGCATACGGCCAAAAACATTCAGTACTTC.